The text below deals with one T cell receptor beta chain. Generated by immunoSEQ multiplex PCR, the TCRdb table keeps only in-frame clones and is missing some. This table holds some 1,400,000 clones, roughly 96% found once. CDR1 and CDR2 from the germline V gene are SEHNR and FQNEAQ (reference sequence). V was clipped by 5 bases and J by 7 bases; unmatched bases: 8. The CDR3 consists of 13 residues. These data are taken from a study of shared clonotypes between healthy human individuals. The TCR was taken from a man aged 25-45 years in good health. Input material: naive CD4+ T cells sorted from blood. As to subset: CD45RA+ positively selected. This chain uses TRBV7-9 with TRBJ2-7; TRBD1 matches 7 bases. The CDR3 nucleotides are TGTGCCAGCAGCCGGGACAGTCAAGTGGAGCAGTACTTC. Its protein product is CASSRDSQVEQYF.